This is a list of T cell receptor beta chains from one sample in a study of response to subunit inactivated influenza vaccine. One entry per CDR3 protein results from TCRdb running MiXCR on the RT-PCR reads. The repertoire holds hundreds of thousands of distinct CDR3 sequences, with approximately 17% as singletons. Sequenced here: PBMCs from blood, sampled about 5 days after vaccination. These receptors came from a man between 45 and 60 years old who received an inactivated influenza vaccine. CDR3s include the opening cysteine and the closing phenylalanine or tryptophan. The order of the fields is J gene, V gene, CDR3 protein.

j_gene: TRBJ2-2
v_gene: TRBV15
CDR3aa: CATSRELGIFSGAGELFF

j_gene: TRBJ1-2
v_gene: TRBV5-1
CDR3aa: CASSFTGGRYGYTF

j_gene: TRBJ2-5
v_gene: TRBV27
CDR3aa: CASSGLSPQETQYF

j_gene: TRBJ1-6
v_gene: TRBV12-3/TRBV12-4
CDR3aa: CASSSWGRPLHF

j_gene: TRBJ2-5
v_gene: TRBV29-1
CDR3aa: CSGSGLAGAGETQYF

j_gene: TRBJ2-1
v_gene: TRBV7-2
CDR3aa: CASSLAGTGGKYNEQFF

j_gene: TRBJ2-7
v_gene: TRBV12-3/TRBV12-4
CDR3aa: CASKQGSEQYF

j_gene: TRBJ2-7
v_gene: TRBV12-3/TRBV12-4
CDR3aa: CASSTSQGYEQYF

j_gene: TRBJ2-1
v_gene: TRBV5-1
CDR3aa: CASSYRFGGAENEQFF

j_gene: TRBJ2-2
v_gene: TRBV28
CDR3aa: CASSLEGAPTGELFF

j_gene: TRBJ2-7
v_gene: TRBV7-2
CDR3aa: CASSPTVSYVQYF

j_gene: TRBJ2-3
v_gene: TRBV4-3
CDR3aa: CASSKHGRTSEDTQYF

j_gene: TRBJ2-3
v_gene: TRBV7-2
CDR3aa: CASSLNRRDTQYF

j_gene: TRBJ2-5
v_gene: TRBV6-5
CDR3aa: CASSWGGGKETQYF

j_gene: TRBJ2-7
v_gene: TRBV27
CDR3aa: CASSLGMWGYEQYF

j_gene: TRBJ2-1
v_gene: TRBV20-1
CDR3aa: CSARDLAGSGNEQFF

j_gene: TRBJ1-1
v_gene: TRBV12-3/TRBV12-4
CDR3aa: CASSLIQGVTEAFF

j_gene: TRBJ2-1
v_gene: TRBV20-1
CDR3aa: CSATDSARISYNEQFF

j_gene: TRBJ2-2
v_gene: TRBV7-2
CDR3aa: CASSLSGLTGELFF

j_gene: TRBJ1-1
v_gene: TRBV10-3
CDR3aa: CAIREKGVNTEAFF

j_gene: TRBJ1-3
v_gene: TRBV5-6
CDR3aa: CASSSGTGSGNTIYF

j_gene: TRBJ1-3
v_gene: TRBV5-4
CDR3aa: CASSGWTDSGNTIYF

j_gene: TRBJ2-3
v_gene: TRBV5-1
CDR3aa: CASDSGQGGTDTQYF

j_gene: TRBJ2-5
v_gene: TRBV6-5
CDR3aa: CASSYTSRTEETQYF

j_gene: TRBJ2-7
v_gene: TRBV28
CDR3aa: CASSWGWGTESYEQYF

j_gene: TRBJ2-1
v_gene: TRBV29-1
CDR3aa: CSVVPGGDDEQFF

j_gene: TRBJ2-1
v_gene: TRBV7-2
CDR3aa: CASSLAYNNEQFF

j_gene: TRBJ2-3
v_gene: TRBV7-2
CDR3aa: CASSLGASWGRVDTQYF

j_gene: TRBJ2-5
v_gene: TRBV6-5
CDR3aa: CASSYSIRDGGTQYF

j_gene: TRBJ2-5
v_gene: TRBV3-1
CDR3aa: CASSPRHDRAETQYF

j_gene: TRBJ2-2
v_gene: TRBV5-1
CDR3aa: CASSLLQGAEGELFF

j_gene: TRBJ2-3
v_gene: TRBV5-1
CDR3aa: CASTPGTGGSDTQYF

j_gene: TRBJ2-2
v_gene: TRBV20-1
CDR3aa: CSARDGGQGFTGELFF

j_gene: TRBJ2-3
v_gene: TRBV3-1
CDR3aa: CASSPGWGGSTDTQYF

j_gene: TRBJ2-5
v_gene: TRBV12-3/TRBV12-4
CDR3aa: CASSLRRGQETQYF

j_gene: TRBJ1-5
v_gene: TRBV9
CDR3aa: CASSPNWGSGQPQHF

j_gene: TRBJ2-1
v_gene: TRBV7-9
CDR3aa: CASNKDSYYNEQFF

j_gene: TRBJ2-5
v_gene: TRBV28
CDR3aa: CASSFRGGVKTQYF

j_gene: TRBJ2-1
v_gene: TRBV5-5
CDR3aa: CASSLSGTSVNEQFF

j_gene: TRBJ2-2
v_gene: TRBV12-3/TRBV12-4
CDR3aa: CASSLIATRPGELFF

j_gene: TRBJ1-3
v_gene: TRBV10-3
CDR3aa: CAISEQGFYGNTIYF

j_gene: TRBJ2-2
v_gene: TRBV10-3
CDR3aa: CAISEHGTGGTGELFF

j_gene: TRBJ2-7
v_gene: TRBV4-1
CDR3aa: CASSSQDRETYEQYF

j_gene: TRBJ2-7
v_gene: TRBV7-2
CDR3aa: CASSLPGDKTYEQYF

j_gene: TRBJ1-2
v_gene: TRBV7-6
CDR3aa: CASSPGGGRYGYTF